A selection of T cell receptor beta chains follows, all from one sample in a study of shared clonotypes between healthy human individuals. Repertoires were generated with immunoSEQ multiplex PCR, while TCRdb's copy carries only in-frame clones and drops some. In the table there are 550,000 to 700,000 clones, roughly 73% of which are singletons. What was sequenced was memory CD4+ T cells sorted from blood. The source is a woman in her 30s in good health. The CDR3 runs from the conserved cysteine through the conserved F or W. The D gene is left open where the match is weak. Rows may omit the clone size; those that give it use once, few, many or a size class.

v_call	clone_size	d_call	j_call	cdr3_nt	cdr3_aa
TRBV6-5	-	-	TRBJ1-5	TGTGCCAGCAGCCAGAGACAGCGGTGGCAGCCCCAGCATTTT	CASSQRQRWQPQHF
TRBV21-1	-	-	TRBJ2-4	TGTGCCAGCAGCGCCTTTCGGACAGGGCAGGACATTCAGTACTTC	CASSAFRTGQDIQYF
TRBV7-9	-	TRBD2	TRBJ2-1	TGTGCCAGCAGCAAGACTAGCGGGTACCATGAGCAGTTCTTC	CASSKTSGYHEQFF
TRBV6-5	-	-	TRBJ2-7	TGTGCCAGCAGAAGCGTGTCCTACGAGCAGTACTTC	CASRSVSYEQYF
TRBV20-1	few	-	TRBJ2-5	TGCAGTGCTCGGGGAGGAGAGACCCAGTACTTC	CSARGGETQYF
TRBV5-1	many	TRBD1	TRBJ2-3	TGCGCCAGCAGCTTGGTAGGGACAGGGACTCGAGATACGCAGTATTTT	CASSLVGTGTRDTQYF
TRBV28	-	TRBD1	TRBJ1-2	TGTGCCAGCAGCGTGGGGACAGGGGACTATGGCTACACCTTC	CASSVGTGDYGYTF
TRBV28	-	-	TRBJ2-2	TGTGCCAGCAGTGCCCCAGGGGAAAAGGGCGGGGAGCTGTTTTTT	CASSAPGEKGGELFF
TRBV5-4	few	TRBD2	TRBJ2-1	TGTGCCAGCAGCCCCAGCGGGAGTCCTTACAATGAGCAGTTCTTC	CASSPSGSPYNEQFF
TRBV18	-	TRBD1	TRBJ2-1	TGTGCCAGCTCACCCGGACAGGGAGATGGCAATGAGCAGTTCTTC	CASSPGQGDGNEQFF
TRBV6-6	once	-	TRBJ1-5	TGTGCCAGCAGTTACTCGAGCGGGGCCAATCAGCCCCAGCATTTT	CASSYSSGANQPQHF
TRBV7-9	many	-	TRBJ1-4	TGTGCCACGGGGGAGGTTGCAACTAATGAAAAACTGTTTTTT	CATGEVATNEKLFF
TRBV30	-	-	TRBJ1-2	TGTGCCTGGATCACCTCAAACTCTGGCTACACCTTC	CAWITSNSGYTF
TRBV29-1	-	TRBD1	TRBJ2-7	TGCAGCGTTGCGAGTGACAGGGCCTACGAGCAGTACTTC	CSVASDRAYEQYF
TRBV2	few	TRBD2	TRBJ2-5	TGTGCCAGCAGTTGGGGAGGGGAAGAGACCCAGTACTTC	CASSWGGEETQYF
TRBV5-4	-	TRBD2	TRBJ2-7	TGTGCCAGCAGCTCGGGAGGCAGCTACGAGCAGTACTTC	CASSSGGSYEQYF
TRBV18	-	-	TRBJ2-2	TGTGCCAGCTCACCAGCGGAGGCCCGAGGGAACACCGGGGAGCTGTTTTTT	CASSPAEARGNTGELFF
TRBV27	-	-	TRBJ1-2	TGTGCCAGCAGTTCATCTCCAGGGCCTCCTTATGGCTACACCTTC	CASSSSPGPPYGYTF
TRBV4-1	-	-	TRBJ1-2	TGCGCCAGCAGCCAGAGCGGGGGCAATGGCTATGGCTACACCTTC	CASSQSGGNGYGYTF
TRBV5-1	-	TRBD2	TRBJ2-7	TGCGCCAGCAGCACTCTAGCGGGAGGCGGGAGCTCCTACGAGCAGTACTTC	CASSTLAGGGSSYEQYF
TRBV5-6	-	TRBD1	TRBJ1-2	TGTGCCAGCAGCCGGGGACAGGGACTGGGCTATGGCTACACCTTC	CASSRGQGLGYGYTF
TRBV29-1	few	TRBD2	TRBJ2-1	TGCAGCGTTGCCCCCCCCGCGGTCGGACTAGCGGGAGGCGAGCAGTTCTTC	CSVAPPAVGLAGGEQFF
TRBV19	-	-	TRBJ1-1	TGTGCCAGTAGTATGGGGAGAAACACTGAAGCTTTCTTT	CASSMGRNTEAFF
TRBV28	-	-	TRBJ1-1	TGTGCCAGCAGTTTCGGGGCCTCCATGAACACTGAAGCTTTCTTT	CASSFGASMNTEAFF
TRBV7-3	-	-	TRBJ1-5	TGTGCCAGCAGCGAATGGAGATTCCAGGGCGGGCAGCCCCAGCATTTT	CASSEWRFQGGQPQHF
TRBV7-2	-	-	TRBJ2-1	TGTGCCAGCAGCTTAAACGGACTTATAAACAATGAGCAGTTCTTC	CASSLNGLINNEQFF
TRBV7-2	few	TRBD1	TRBJ1-4	TGTGCCAGCAGCTTAGGGGGACAGGGAGGAAATGAAAAACTGTTTTTT	CASSLGGQGGNEKLFF
TRBV27	-	-	TRBJ2-5	TGTGCCAGCTCTAATCGACAAGAGACCCAGTACTTC	CASSNRQETQYF
TRBV2	once	TRBD1	TRBJ1-2	TGTGCCAGCAGTGAGACAGGGAACCTTAACTATGGCTACACCTTC	CASSETGNLNYGYTF
TRBV5-1	few	-	TRBJ2-7	TGCGCCAGCCAGGCCGGTCCGGGATCCTACGAGCAGTACTTC	CASQAGPGSYEQYF
TRBV4-2	few	-	TRBJ1-5	TGTGCCAGCAGCCAAGGTGGGGGGGACACCTTTCATCAGCCCCAGCATTTT	CASSQGGGDTFHQPQHF
TRBV29-1	-	-	TRBJ2-1	TGCAGCGTTGAGATTGGACCGTACAATGAGCAGTTCTTC	CSVEIGPYNEQFF
TRBV9	few	TRBD2	TRBJ2-7	TGTGCCAGCTCCTCTTCGACTAGCGGGAGGGCCTACGAGCAGTACTTC	CASSSSTSGRAYEQYF
TRBV5-1	-	-	TRBJ2-3	TGCGCCAGCAGCTTGGTCCCGGGTGGCGCAGATACGCAGTATTTT	CASSLVPGGADTQYF
TRBV27	few	-	TRBJ2-1	TGTGCCAGCAGTCGTGGGGACTTATACAATGAGCAGTTCTTC	CASSRGDLYNEQFF
TRBV5-1	-	-	TRBJ1-3	TGCGCCAGCAGCCTGGAAGGTGGAAACACCATATATTTT	CASSLEGGNTIYF
TRBV6-1	-	-	TRBJ2-3	TGTGCCAGCAAGGGGGGATGGAGCACAGATACGCAGTATTTT	CASKGGWSTDTQYF
TRBV19	-	-	TRBJ2-5	TGTGCCAGTAGTACCCCCAGGGGAGCCCAGTACTTC	CASSTPRGAQYF
TRBV7-8	-	-	TRBJ2-1	TGTGCCAGCAGCTTAGGCCAGGTAGGGTCCTACAATGAGCAGTTCTTC	CASSLGQVGSYNEQFF
TRBV2	-	-	TRBJ1-1	TGTGCCAGCAGTGAAACCGACCTCGGGACTGAAGCTTTCTTT	CASSETDLGTEAFF
TRBV6-1	-	TRBD2	TRBJ2-7	TGTGCCAGCATGAAAGCGGGAGGGAACGAGCAGTACTTC	CASMKAGGNEQYF
TRBV19	few	-	TRBJ2-3	TGTGCCAGTAGTATTGATCCGGCTACAGATACGCAGTATTTT	CASSIDPATDTQYF
TRBV28	few	TRBD1	TRBJ1-1	TGTGCCAGCATGATCGGGACAGCTTTGAACACTGAAGCTTTCTTT	CASMIGTALNTEAFF
TRBV27	-	TRBD1	TRBJ1-1	TGTGCCAGCAGACAACTCTCGACAGGGAAAGCTTTCTTT	CASRQLSTGKAFF
TRBV6-1	-	TRBD1	TRBJ2-2	TGTGCCAGCAGTGGACAGGGTCTGGGCACCGGGGAGCTGTTTTTT	CASSGQGLGTGELFF
TRBV7-3	-	-	TRBJ1-2	TGTGCCAGCAGCTTAGTAAGGCAAGGCTACACCTTC	CASSLVRQGYTF
TRBV6-5	-	-	TRBJ1-1	TGTGCCAGCAGTTACTCGGGAACGAACACTGAAGCTTTCTTT	CASSYSGTNTEAFF
TRBV7-9	-	-	TRBJ2-7	TGTGCCAGCAGCTTCGGGTCTGGTGAGGACGAGCAGTACTTC	CASSFGSGEDEQYF
TRBV7-9	-	TRBD1	TRBJ2-7	TGTGCCAGCAGCCCAACAGGGGGGAGTGGTACCTACGAGCAGTACTTC	CASSPTGGSGTYEQYF
TRBV7-3	-	TRBD2	TRBJ2-3	TGTGCCAGCAGCTATACTAGCGGGAGGGCCGGGGATACGCAGTATTTT	CASSYTSGRAGDTQYF
TRBV2	-	-	TRBJ2-7	TGTGCCAGCCGAGGACAGTCCTACGAGCAGTACTTC	CASRGQSYEQYF
TRBV9	-	-	TRBJ2-3	TGTGCCAGCAGCGCCGCCTTGGGCGCTACAACCACAGATACGCAGTATTTT	CASSAALGATTTDTQYF
TRBV18	few	TRBD1	TRBJ2-7	TGTGCCAGCTCCCTAAGACAGGGGGTCTACGAGCAGTACTTC	CASSLRQGVYEQYF
TRBV29-1	-	-	TRBJ2-1	TGCAGCGTTGAAGGCGGGATGTCCTACAATGAGCAGTTCTTC	CSVEGGMSYNEQFF